Listed below are T cell receptor beta chains from one sample, sequenced in a study of molecular identifiers for immune sequencing clone quantification. TCRdb reprocessed the PCR reads with MiXCR, giving one entry per CDR3 protein. The repertoire holds 15,000 to 20,000 distinct CDR3 sequences, with 20% to 25% as singletons. Material for sequencing was naive CD8+ T cells from blood, with Jurkat cell RNA spiked in. These receptors were collected from a human donor in good health. Some libraries in this study had Jurkat cell RNA spiked in. The CDR3 runs from the conserved cysteine through the conserved F or W. D genes are given only for firm matches. Clone size is shown for a subset of rows, as once, few, many or a class of expanded clone.

D: .; V: TRBV27; J: TRBJ2-3; length: 15; size: many; CDR3: CASSFLGAPTDTQYF; DNA: TGTGCCAGCAGTTTTTTGGGGGCCCCCACAGATACGCAGTATTTT
D: .; V: TRBV7-6; J: TRBJ2-5; length: 15; size: medium-sized; CDR3: CAAASDPSGSETQYF; DNA: TGTGCCGCCGCCTCTGATCCGAGCGGATCAGAGACCCAGTACTTC
D: TRBD1; V: TRBV7-9; J: TRBJ2-7; length: 15; size: many; CDR3: CASSQHITGVYEQYF; DNA: TGTGCCAGCAGCCAACATATAACAGGGGTCTACGAGCAGTACTTC
D: .; V: TRBV27; J: TRBJ2-1; length: 16; size: .; CDR3: CVSSLSGPRWDNEQFF; DNA: TGTGTCAGCAGTTTATCAGGCCCAAGGTGGGACAATGAGCAGTTCTTC
D: TRBD2; V: TRBV6-6; J: TRBJ2-1; length: 15; size: many; CDR3: CASSYSNKGGRGQFF; DNA: TGTGCCAGCAGTTACTCGAATAAGGGAGGGAGAGGACAGTTCTTC
D: .; V: TRBV20-1; J: TRBJ2-1; length: 14; size: medium-sized; CDR3: CSATPYGGRNEQFF; DNA: TGCAGTGCTACTCCTTATGGAGGGCGCAATGAGCAGTTCTTC
D: TRBD2; V: TRBV10-3; J: TRBJ2-7; length: 16; size: many; CDR3: CAISESWTSGSYEQYF; DNA: TGTGCCATCAGTGAGAGTTGGACTAGCGGGAGTTACGAGCAGTACTTC
D: .; V: TRBV28; J: TRBJ1-1; length: 15; size: many; CDR3: CASSWVRRLNTEAFF; DNA: TGTGCCAGCAGCTGGGTCCGGAGGCTGAACACTGAAGCTTTCTTT
D: TRBD2; V: TRBV27; J: TRBJ2-1; length: 12; size: many; CDR3: CASSLAGDEQFF; DNA: TGTGCCAGCAGTTTAGCGGGAGATGAGCAGTTCTTC
D: .; V: TRBV6-6; J: TRBJ2-1; length: 13; size: many; CDR3: CASRWTLQGEQFF; DNA: TGTGCCAGCAGATGGACCTTACAGGGCGAGCAGTTCTTC
D: TRBD1; V: TRBV4-1; J: TRBJ1-5; length: 22; size: many; CDR3: CASSQAPQITGQGPYSNQPQHF; DNA: TGCGCCAGCAGCCAAGCCCCACAGATTACGGGACAGGGGCCCTATAGCAATCAGCCCCAGCATTTT
D: .; V: TRBV12-3/TRBV12-4; J: TRBJ2-4; length: 19; size: .; CDR3: CASSFGGTRATEAADIQYF; DNA: TGTGCCAGCAGTTTTGGAGGGACCAGGGCTACGGAGGCCGCAGACATTCAGTACTTC
D: TRBD2; V: TRBV19; J: TRBJ2-1; length: 15; size: once; CDR3: CASSIVAGAYNGQFF; DNA: TGTGCCAGTAGTATAGTAGCGGGAGCCTACAATGGGCAGTTCTTC
D: .; V: TRBV15; J: TRBJ2-7; length: 12; size: many; CDR3: CATGTGDYEQYF; DNA: TGTGCCACCGGGACGGGAGACTACGAGCAGTACTTC
D: .; V: TRBV5-1; J: TRBJ2-1; length: 13; size: many; CDR3: CASRPRAAPEQFF; DNA: TGCGCCAGCCGCCCCAGGGCCGCACCTGAGCAGTTCTTC
D: .; V: TRBV5-1; J: TRBJ2-1; length: 12; size: many; CDR3: CASRPDVDEQFF; DNA: TGCGCCAGCAGGCCGGACGTGGATGAGCAGTTCTTC
D: .; V: TRBV4-1; J: TRBJ2-1; length: 16; size: .; CDR3: CASSLDIRSSYNEQFF; DNA: TGCGCCAGCAGCCTAGACATAAGGAGCTCCTACAATGAGCAGTTCTTC
D: .; V: TRBV20-1; J: TRBJ2-5; length: 9; size: .; CDR3: CSVPETQYF; DNA: TGCAGTGTCCCGGAGACCCAGTACTTC
D: .; V: TRBV4-1; J: TRBJ2-1; length: 16; size: few; CDR3: CASSQTGTTGYNEQFF; DNA: TGCGCCAGCAGCCAAACGGGGACAACGGGATACAATGAGCAGTTCTTC
D: .; V: TRBV6-1; J: TRBJ1-5; length: 13; size: many; CDR3: CASSEVLNQPQHF; DNA: TGTGCCAGCAGTGAAGTACTCAATCAGCCCCAGCATTTT
D: .; V: TRBV28; J: TRBJ2-7; length: 15; size: few; CDR3: CASSRDRQYSYEQYF; DNA: TGTGCCAGCAGCCGGGATAGACAGTACTCCTACGAGCAGTACTTC
D: .; V: TRBV20-1; J: TRBJ1-2; length: 14; size: .; CDR3: CSARSGGANYGYTF; DNA: TGCAGTGCTAGATCCGGCGGAGCTAACTATGGCTACACCTTC
D: TRBD2; V: TRBV10-3; J: TRBJ2-1; length: 14; size: many; CDR3: CAIRPREAINEQFF; DNA: TGTGCCATCCGGCCGCGGGAGGCCATCAATGAGCAGTTCTTC
D: .; V: TRBV7-8; J: TRBJ2-7; length: 14; size: .; CDR3: CASSLGTRGYEQYF; DNA: TGTGCCAGCAGCTTAGGGACCAGGGGTTACGAGCAGTACTTC
D: TRBD2; V: TRBV28; J: TRBJ2-7; length: 12; size: many; CDR3: CACSGSSYEQYF; DNA: TGTGCATGTAGCGGGAGTTCCTACGAGCAGTACTTC
D: .; V: TRBV20-1; J: TRBJ2-1; length: 16; size: medium-sized; CDR3: CSASLKSWSTYNEQFF; DNA: TGCAGTGCTAGCCTAAAGTCTTGGAGCACTTACAATGAGCAGTTCTTC
D: .; V: TRBV7-9; J: TRBJ2-1; length: 14; size: many; CDR3: CASSPQTRGNEQFF; DNA: TGTGCCAGCAGCCCCCAGACTAGGGGGAATGAGCAGTTCTTC
D: .; V: TRBV6-6; J: TRBJ2-3; length: 15; size: many; CDR3: CASSQAGPPTDTQYF; DNA: TGTGCCAGCAGTCAAGCGGGTCCCCCCACAGATACGCAGTATTTT
D: .; V: TRBV19; J: TRBJ2-3; length: 14; size: medium-sized; CDR3: CASSMMGWTDTQYF; DNA: TGTGCCAGTAGCATGATGGGGTGGACAGATACGCAGTATTTT
D: .; V: TRBV4-2; J: TRBJ2-2; length: 17; size: many; CDR3: CASSTPLAITNTGELFF; DNA: TGTGCCAGCAGCACTCCGTTGGCGATAACGAACACCGGGGAGCTGTTTTTT
D: TRBD1; V: TRBV6-2/TRBV6-3; J: TRBJ2-7; length: 19; size: .; CDR3: CASSYAPGQALKGLYEQYF; DNA: TGTGCCAGCAGTTACGCCCCGGGACAGGCCCTAAAGGGCCTCTACGAGCAGTACTTC
D: TRBD2; V: TRBV18; J: TRBJ2-1; length: 15; size: .; CDR3: CASSPSGGGYNEQFF; DNA: TGTGCCAGCTCACCATCCGGGGGGGGTTACAATGAGCAGTTCTTC
D: TRBD1; V: TRBV7-2; J: TRBJ2-7; length: 15; size: medium-sized; CDR3: CASIPVDRGAYEQYF; DNA: TGTGCCAGCATCCCGGTGGACAGGGGGGCCTACGAGCAGTACTTC
D: TRBD1; V: TRBV7-9; J: TRBJ2-1; length: 13; size: medium-sized; CDR3: CASSLDRGTEQFF; DNA: TGTGCCAGCAGCCTTGACAGGGGAACGGAGCAGTTCTTC
D: TRBD1; V: TRBV18; J: TRBJ2-2; length: 16; size: many; CDR3: CASSPSDRPNTGELFF; DNA: TGTGCCAGCTCACCGTCGGACAGGCCAAACACCGGGGAGCTGTTTTTT
D: TRBD1; V: TRBV6-5; J: TRBJ1-1; length: 15; size: medium-sized; CDR3: CASSYLAGGDTEAFF; DNA: TGTGCCAGCAGTTATTTAGCAGGGGGCGACACTGAAGCTTTCTTT
D: .; V: TRBV28; J: TRBJ2-7; length: 14; size: many; CDR3: CASSLSDNAYEQYF; DNA: TGTGCCAGCAGTTTATCGGACAACGCTTACGAGCAGTACTTC
D: TRBD1; V: TRBV20-1; J: TRBJ1-1; length: 13; size: many; CDR3: CSANDRGGSEAFF; DNA: TGCAGTGCTAACGACAGGGGTGGAAGTGAAGCTTTCTTT
D: .; V: TRBV20-1; J: TRBJ2-1; length: 13; size: medium-sized; CDR3: CSVERAEDNEQFF; DNA: TGCAGCGTTGAACGGGCGGAGGATAATGAGCAGTTCTTC
D: TRBD1; V: TRBV15; J: TRBJ2-3; length: 16; size: many; CDR3: CATSRVGTGFTDTQYF; DNA: TGTGCCACCAGCAGGGTGGGGACAGGGTTCACAGATACGCAGTATTTT
D: .; V: TRBV4-3; J: TRBJ2-7; length: 16; size: .; CDR3: CASSQDGPGGTYEQYF; DNA: TGCGCCAGCAGCCAAGATGGTCCTGGGGGGACCTACGAGCAGTACTTC
D: TRBD2; V: TRBV29-1; J: TRBJ2-3; length: 13; size: medium-sized; CDR3: CSVLTSETNTQYF; DNA: TGCAGCGTCCTGACTAGCGAAACAAATACGCAGTATTTT
D: .; V: TRBV15; J: TRBJ2-7; length: 15; size: .; CDR3: CATSRDETGSYEQYF; DNA: TGTGCCACCAGCAGAGATGAGACGGGCTCCTACGAGCAGTACTTC
D: .; V: TRBV29-1; J: TRBJ2-5; length: 13; size: many; CDR3: CSVEERQFGTQYF; DNA: TGCAGCGTTGAAGAGAGACAGTTCGGGACCCAGTACTTC
D: TRBD1; V: TRBV4-1; J: TRBJ2-7; length: 16; size: many; CDR3: CASSQPTQGATYEQYF; DNA: TGCGCCAGCAGCCAACCAACCCAGGGGGCTACCTACGAGCAGTACTTC
D: .; V: TRBV28; J: TRBJ2-3; length: 11; size: medium-sized; CDR3: CASSLGDTQYF; DNA: TGTGCCAGCAGCTTGGGGGATACGCAGTATTTT
D: TRBD1; V: TRBV28; J: TRBJ1-5; length: 14; size: once; CDR3: CASSSRQGWQPQHF; DNA: TGTGCCAGCAGTTCCCGACAGGGATGGCAGCCCCAGCATTTT
D: .; V: TRBV19; J: TRBJ2-1; length: 14; size: many; CDR3: CATSGQSSYNEQFF; DNA: TGTGCCACGTCAGGGCAGAGCTCCTACAATGAGCAGTTCTTC
D: .; V: TRBV7-3; J: TRBJ2-1; length: 16; size: many; CDR3: CASSLLTGNAGEEQFF; DNA: TGTGCCAGCAGCTTACTAACAGGGAACGCGGGCGAGGAGCAGTTCTTC
D: .; V: TRBV27; J: TRBJ2-3; length: 13; size: medium-sized; CDR3: CASSFGSPDTQYF; DNA: TGTGCCAGCAGTTTCGGGAGTCCAGATACGCAGTATTTT
D: .; V: TRBV14; J: TRBJ2-7; length: 13; size: few; CDR3: CASSQAFAGEQYF; DNA: TGTGCCAGCAGCCAAGCGTTCGCGGGCGAGCAGTACTTC
D: TRBD1; V: TRBV7-2; J: TRBJ1-5; length: 17; size: many; CDR3: CASSFDRGRNRNQPQHF; DNA: TGTGCCAGCAGCTTCGACAGGGGGAGAAATCGCAATCAGCCCCAGCATTTT
D: .; V: TRBV28; J: TRBJ2-3; length: 14; size: .; CDR3: CASSFGLSTDAQYF; DNA: TGTGCCAGCAGTTTCGGATTAAGCACAGATGCGCAGTATTTT